The rows below give T cell receptor beta chains drawn from one sample of a study of cytomegalovirus exposure and HLA in healthy donors. Using immunoSEQ multiplex PCR, the repertoire was profiled, and TCRdb retains in-frame clones only, with some absent. The table records about 190,000 clones, roughly 86% of them present only once. Sequenced sample: PBMCs. The receptors were sampled from a man in his forties or fifties in good health and CMV-seropositive. The CDR3 runs from the conserved cysteine through the conserved F or W. The order of the fields is CDR3 protein, CDR3 DNA, V gene, D gene, CDR3 length, J gene, clone size. D genes are given only for firm matches. Expanded clones are given a class, and other clones once, few, many or no size at all.

CASSLDRSSYNEQFF TGTGCCAGCAGTTTGGACAGGAGCTCCTACAATGAGCAGTTCTTC TRBV6-5 TRBD1 15 TRBJ2-1 once
CASSPGVAGGQETQYF TGCGCCAGCAGCCCGGGGGTAGCGGGGGGGCAGGAGACCCAGTACTTC TRBV4-1 TRBD2 16 TRBJ2-5 .
CASSSSTYTDTQYF TGCGCCAGCAGCTCCTCAACTTACACAGATACGCAGTATTTT TRBV5-1 . 14 TRBJ2-3 .
CASSGGTGVRLPQHF TGTGCCAGCAGCGGAGGGACAGGGGTCCGCTTACCCCAGCATTTT TRBV6-1 TRBD1 15 TRBJ1-5 .
CASRLQGTGIGEKLFF TGCGCCAGCAGACTACAGGGGACAGGGATCGGTGAAAAACTGTTTTTT TRBV4-1 TRBD1 16 TRBJ1-4 .
CSVRTGWITGELFF TGCAGCGTTCGGACAGGGTGGATCACCGGGGAGCTGTTTTTT TRBV29-1 TRBD1 14 TRBJ2-2 .
CASSSLPPSGNQNEQFF TGTGCCAGCAGCTCCTTACCCCCTAGCGGGAATCAGAATGAGCAGTTCTTC TRBV7-3 TRBD2 17 TRBJ2-1 .
CASSEGFEKLFF TGTGCCAGCAGTGAGGGATTTGAAAAACTGTTTTTT TRBV11-2 . 12 TRBJ1-4 .
CASSQVPGQGSYEQYF TGTGCCAGCAGCCAAGTCCCGGGACAGGGGAGCTACGAGCAGTACTTC TRBV7-6 TRBD1 16 TRBJ2-7 .
CAIMAAGEQFF TGTGCCATCATGGCGGCGGGAGAGCAGTTCTTC TRBV10-3 . 11 TRBJ2-1 few
CASSLVSGGDTEAFF TGTGCCAGCAGCTTAGTAAGCGGGGGGGACACTGAAGCTTTCTTT TRBV7-8 . 15 TRBJ1-1 few
CASSKSGTENSPLHF TGTGCCAGCAGTAAATCCGGGACAGAGAATTCACCCCTCCACTTT TRBV27 TRBD1 15 TRBJ1-6 .
CASSLEGRNGYTF TGTGCCAGCAGCTTAGAGGGGAGGAATGGCTACACCTTC TRBV7-9 . 13 TRBJ1-2 .
CASSVEPGPVAEAFF TGTGCCAGCAGCGTAGAACCAGGCCCCGTGGCTGAAGCTTTCTTT TRBV9 . 15 TRBJ1-1 .
CAISEYSGAEGPQHF TGTGCCATCAGTGAGTATTCAGGGGCTGAAGGGCCCCAGCATTTT TRBV10-3 . 15 TRBJ1-5 few
CAIHGTSGADGYNEQFF TGTGCCATTCATGGGACTAGCGGAGCCGACGGGTACAATGAGCAGTTCTTC TRBV6-4 TRBD2 17 TRBJ2-1 .
CASTHGSGANVLTF TGTGCCAGTACCCACGGGTCTGGGGCCAACGTCCTGACTTTC TRBV6-5 . 14 TRBJ2-6 .
CASSLMGDEQFF TGTGCCAGCAGCTTAATGGGAGATGAGCAGTTCTTC TRBV7-9 . 12 TRBJ2-1 .
CASSVSGGYEQYF TGTGCCAGCAGTGTCTCAGGGGGCTACGAGCAGTACTTC TRBV2 TRBD1 13 TRBJ2-7 .
CAISDGSSYEQYF TGTGCCATCAGTGATGGCAGCTCCTACGAGCAGTACTTC TRBV10-3 . 13 TRBJ2-7 .
CASSGERGRSYNEQFF TGTGCCAGCAGCGGGGAGCGGGGGAGATCCTACAATGAGCAGTTCTTC TRBV9 TRBD2 16 TRBJ2-1 .
CASSEGSSGEYEQFF TGTGCCAGCAGTGAGGGGTCTAGCGGGGAATATGAGCAGTTCTTC TRBV6-1 TRBD2 15 TRBJ2-1 few
CASSLGRARTDTQYF TGTGCCAGCAGCTTAGGCAGGGCCCGCACAGATACGCAGTATTTT TRBV11-2 . 15 TRBJ2-3 .
CASSPEGGANIHIQYF TGTGCCAGCAGCCCCGAGGGGGGGGCTAATATTCACATTCAGTACTTC TRBV11-2 . 16 TRBJ2-4 .
CASSPTGLAGAETQYF TGTGCCAGCTCACCAACAGGACTAGCGGGAGCAGAGACCCAGTACTTC TRBV18 TRBD2 16 TRBJ2-5 .
CASSLAYEQFF TGTGCCAGCAGCTTGGCGTATGAGCAGTTCTTC TRBV5-6 . 11 TRBJ2-1 .
CASSSSGHRGDTQYF TGTGCCAGCAGCTCTTCGGGACATAGAGGGGATACGCAGTATTTT TRBV11-2 . 15 TRBJ2-3 once
CASRPGGNTGELFF TGTGCCAGCAGACCGGGGGGGAACACCGGGGAGCTGTTTTTT TRBV7-2 TRBD2 14 TRBJ2-2 .
CASSRSGRDPGELFF TGTGCCAGCAGTCGTAGCGGGAGGGACCCCGGGGAGCTGTTTTTT TRBV6-5 TRBD2 15 TRBJ2-2 .
CAWRAGGQTYEQYF TGTGCCTGGAGGGCCGGGGGGCAGACCTACGAGCAGTACTTC TRBV9 . 14 TRBJ2-7 .
CASSPLGGQGAGTEAFF TGTGCCAGCTCACCATTAGGGGGGCAGGGGGCAGGCACTGAAGCTTTCTTT TRBV18 TRBD1 17 TRBJ1-1 once
CASIEAGAGGYEQYF TGTGCCAGCATCGAAGCGGGAGCCGGGGGTTACGAGCAGTACTTC TRBV7-2 TRBD2 15 TRBJ2-7 .
CASSETPSSLRNGYTF TGTGCCAGCAGTGAAACCCCTAGTAGCCTGCGTAATGGCTACACCTTC TRBV6-1 . 16 TRBJ1-2 .
CASGQGQPQHF TGTGCCAGCGGACAGGGGCAGCCCCAGCATTTT TRBV6-1 TRBD1 11 TRBJ1-5 .
CASSSGESYEQYF TGTGCCAGCAGCTCGGGGGAATCCTACGAGCAGTACTTC TRBV5-4 . 13 TRBJ2-7 once
CAISPGGTSYNSPLHF TGTGCCATCAGTCCGGGGGGTACCTCCTATAATTCACCCCTCCACTTT TRBV10-3 . 16 TRBJ1-6 .
CASTSRQGVYGELFF TGTGCCAGCACCTCAAGACAGGGGGTATACGGGGAGCTGTTTTTT TRBV4-2 TRBD1 15 TRBJ2-2 .
CASSVVPASGGADEQFF TGTGCCAGCAGCGTAGTCCCTGCTAGCGGGGGGGCTGATGAGCAGTTCTTC TRBV9 TRBD2 17 TRBJ2-1 .
CASSSGTSPYEQYF TGTGCCAGCAGCTCCGGGACTAGCCCATACGAGCAGTACTTC TRBV5-4 TRBD2 14 TRBJ2-7 .
CASSQDRARRGEKLFF TGTGCCAGCAGCCAAGATCGAGCCAGGAGGGGAGAAAAACTGTTTTTT TRBV4-2 . 16 TRBJ1-4 .
CAISDFGQRARGETQYF TGTGCCATCAGTGACTTCGGCCAGCGGGCCCGGGGGGAGACCCAGTACTTC TRBV10-3 . 17 TRBJ2-5 .
CASSQEVLIGAGRTGELFF TGTGCCAGCAGCCAAGAAGTCCTAATCGGGGCGGGAAGAACCGGGGAGCTGTTTTTT TRBV4-2 . 19 TRBJ2-2 .
CASSSRTGVEANVLTF TGTGCCAGCAGTTCGCGGACAGGCGTCGAAGCCAACGTCCTGACTTTC TRBV28 TRBD1 16 TRBJ2-6 .
CASSSSAGAMNTEAFF TGCGCCAGCAGCTCCTCGGCAGGGGCCATGAACACTGAAGCTTTCTTT TRBV5-1 . 16 TRBJ1-1 .
CASSPSGRFTGELFF TGTGCCAGCAGTCCTAGCGGGAGGTTCACCGGGGAGCTGTTTTTT TRBV28 TRBD2 15 TRBJ2-2 .
CASSDRGSRAEAFF TGTGCCAGTAGTGACCGGGGGTCGAGGGCTGAAGCTTTCTTT TRBV19 . 14 TRBJ1-1 .
CASRPAGTSRSGANVLTF TGCGCCAGCAGACCGGCCGGGACATCTCGATCTGGGGCCAACGTCCTGACTTTC TRBV5-1 . 18 TRBJ2-6 once
CASTNRGHGNEQYF TGTGCCAGCACCAACAGGGGGCACGGGAACGAGCAGTACTTC TRBV6-6 TRBD1 14 TRBJ2-7 .
CASEEQASGTYEQYF TGCGCCAGCGAGGAACAGGCCTCAGGAACATACGAGCAGTACTTC TRBV10-2 . 15 TRBJ2-7 .
CASSLVGQGEKLFF TGTGCCAGCAGCTTAGTGGGACAGGGTGAAAAACTGTTTTTT TRBV11-2 TRBD1 14 TRBJ1-4 .
CSGSGTPSSYNEQFF TGCAGCGGTTCCGGGACACCGAGCTCCTACAATGAGCAGTTCTTC TRBV29-1 . 15 TRBJ2-1 few
CASRVQGKNTEAFF TGTGCCAGCAGAGTACAGGGGAAAAACACTGAAGCTTTCTTT TRBV27 TRBD1 14 TRBJ1-1 .
CARSSRQRDGTDTQYF TGCGCCCGCAGCTCGAGGCAGCGGGATGGCACAGATACGCAGTATTTT TRBV5-1 TRBD2 16 TRBJ2-3 .
CASSLVRNTEAFF TGTGCCAGCAGTTTAGTGAGGAACACTGAAGCTTTCTTT TRBV27 . 13 TRBJ1-1 .
CASSTDRDGELFF TGTGCCAGCAGTACCGACAGGGACGGGGAGCTGTTTTTT TRBV2 TRBD1 13 TRBJ2-2 .
CSVEDPRTPYEQYF TGCAGCGTTGAAGATCCACGGACACCCTACGAGCAGTACTTC TRBV29-1 . 14 TRBJ2-7 .
CASKDERGTDTQYF TGCGCCAGCAAAGATGAGCGGGGCACAGATACGCAGTATTTT TRBV4-1 . 14 TRBJ2-3 .
CASRVGRGAETQYF TGTGCCAGCAGGGTGGGGCGGGGGGCAGAGACCCAGTACTTC TRBV11-2 TRBD2 14 TRBJ2-5 .
CASSLMGAGLGEQYF TGTGCCAGCAGTCTAATGGGAGCCGGGCTGGGCGAGCAGTACTTC TRBV7-9 . 15 TRBJ2-7 .
CASSPGGTEAFF TGTGCCAGTAGCCCAGGGGGCACTGAAGCTTTCTTT TRBV19 TRBD1 12 TRBJ1-1 few